A single sample gave rise to the 25 T cell receptor beta chains below, sequenced in a study of T-cell memory formation after mild COVID-19. TCRdb reprocessed the 5' RACE reads with MiXCR, giving one entry per CDR3 protein. The sample holds hundreds of thousands of distinct CDR3 sequences, about a fifth seen once. The sequenced sample was PBMCs or a T cell subset sorted from them (not recorded which). The receptors were gathered from an adult woman who had mild COVID-19 (a few samples of this study predate the infection). Cell type and time point are not known.

This clonotype was seen ten or more times. V gene TRBV12-3 or TRBV12-4 combines with J gene TRBJ1-1; D perhaps matches TRBD1 (5 bases). The length of the CDR3 is 13 residues. V was clipped by 3 bases and J by 4 bases, with 9 bases between them. The DNA for the CDR3 is TGTGCCAGCAGTTTCCAGGGAGGCACTGAAGCTTTCTTT. Translation gives CASSFQGGTEAFF.

A single count supports this clonotype. An end of the junction does not agree with germline; a read error may underlie this. The DNA of the CDR3 is TGTGCCAGCAGGCTCGGACGGAACCAAGAGACCCAGTGCTTC. Its protein is CASRLGRNQETQCF. The chain employs TRBV12-3 or TRBV12-4 and TRBJ2-5, with D hard to call. The CDR3 consists of 14 residues.

V gene TRBV3-1 combines with J gene TRBJ2-1; weak D call: TRBD1 (5 bases). CDR1 and CDR2 from the germline V gene are LGHDT and YNNKEL (reference sequence). With 3 bases removed from V and 7 bases from J, the gap between germline ends came to 25 bases. The CDR3 is made up of 18 amino acids. The CDR3 region has the DNA TGTGCCAGCAGCCATTCCGGCGCGAGGACATCAACCGGGAATGAGCAGTTCTTC. Translation gives CASSHSGARTSTGNEQFF.

The chain couples TRBV30 to TRBJ1-1; D not certain. The CDR3 has 16 residues. Germline assignment: CDR1 GTSNPN and CDR2 SVGIG (reference sequence). V lost 0 bases, J lost 0 bases, and 14 bases lay in between. This CDR3 is CAWSVRWLALNTEAFF. The DNA of the CDR3 is TGTGCCTGGAGTGTACGCTGGCTAGCCCTGAACACTGAAGCTTTCTTT.

This clonotype has a count of ten or more. This chain joins TRBV5-1 and TRBJ2-5; the D gene is possibly TRBD1 (5 bases). Germline CDR1 reads SGHRS; CDR2 reads YFSETQ. The CDR3 extends over 13 amino acids. V shed 7 bases and J shed 0 bases, with 10 bases lying between them. The CDR3 DNA is TGCGCCAGCGTCGCGGACAACCAAGAGACCCAGTACTTC. It translates to CASVADNQETQYF.

This clonotype was counted between two and nine times. The junction departs from the called germline gene at one end, perhaps through a read error. J is TRBJ2-2 and V is TRBV7-7, with D possibly being TRBD1 or TRBD2 (6 bases each). CDR3 size: 16 residues. Germline CDR1 and CDR2: SSHAT and FNYEAQ (reference sequence). Here the CDR3 DNA reads TGTGCTAGCAGCTCCTCGCCGGGGGCGAGCACCGGGGAGCTGTTTTTT. Its translation: CASSSSPGASTGELFF.

This rearrangement joins TRBV9 to TRBJ1-1, with TRBD1 matching over 8 bases. The CDR3 runs to 13 residues. Germline CDR1 reads SGDLS; CDR2 reads YYNGEE. The trim removed 3 bases at V and 8 bases at J, leaving 6 bases unmatched. The CDR3 sequence is CASSARQGLEAFF. The CDR3 DNA sequence: TGTGCCAGCAGCGCAAGACAGGGGTTGGAAGCTTTCTTT.

The chain recombines TRBV29-1 with TRBJ2-7, with TRBD2 matching over 10 bases. Germline V CDR1 and CDR2: SQVTM, ANQGSEA. V trimming: 4 bases; J trimming: 6 bases; junction bases outside the gene matches: 12. This CDR3 spans 15 amino acids. CDR3 region: CSVGFGGAGGREQYF. CDR3 in DNA: TGCAGCGTTGGATTCGGTGGAGCGGGGGGGCGCGAGCAGTACTTC.

This clonotype was seen a handful of times. The V and J genes are TRBV5-6 and TRBJ1-1; tentative D call: TRBD1 (6 bases). V lost 4 bases and J 4 bases, leaving 17 bases between the germline ends. Germline-derived CDR1 and CDR2 are SGHDT and YYEEEE. The CDR3 is 15 residues long. CDR3: CASSPRDIWSTEAFF. The CDR3 coding sequence is TGTGCCAGCAGCCCTAGGGACATTTGGAGCACTGAAGCTTTCTTT. The full variable domain, its missing parts supplied by reference TRBV5-6 and TRBJ1-1, is DAGVTQSPTHLIKTRGQQVTLRCSPKSGHDTVSWYQQALGQGPQFIFQYYEEEERQRGNFPDRFSGHQFPNYSSELNVNALLLGDSALYLCASSPRDIWSTEAFFGQGTRLTVV.

This chain links TRBV20-1 with TRBJ2-7; D ambiguous. Between the trimmed V and J ends, which lost 1 base and 3 bases, there was a span of 7 bases. Germline V gene data show CDR1 as DFQATT and CDR2 as SNEGSKA (reference sequence). This CDR3 has 12 residues. The CDR3 DNA reads as TGCAGTGCTAGAGGTCTGAGCTACGAGCAGTACTTC. It translates to CSARGLSYEQYF.

This clonotype was counted once. This chain connects TRBV2 to TRBJ2-2; 14 bases map to TRBD2. V was pared by 6 bases and J by 4 bases, with 10 bases of the junction left unmatched. Germline CDR1 and CDR2: SNHLY and FYNNEI. There are 18 residues in the CDR3. Here the CDR3 DNA reads TGTGCCAGCAGGTTGAGACTAGCGGGAGGGCCGGGCACCGGGGAGCTGTTTTTT. This gives the protein CASRLRLAGGPGTGELFF.

This clonotype was seen ten or more times. The chain couples TRBV7-6 to TRBJ2-7; D is possibly TRBD1 (5 bases). Germline V lookup: CDR1 SGHVS, CDR2 FNYEAQ. This CDR3 contains 14 residues. V lost 2 bases to trimming and J lost 5 bases, with 13 bases between them. CDR3 in DNA: TGTGCCAGCAGCTTAAGAAGCAGGGCCGACGAGCAGTACTTC. Its translation: CASSLRSRADEQYF.

This clonotype was counted only a few times. In DNA form, the CDR3 reads TGCAGTGCTCGTAGCGGGGGGCCCAAGGAGACCCAGTACTTC. Amino acid sequence: CSARSGGPKETQYF. The chain is built from TRBV20-1 and TRBJ2-5; 10 nucleotides align to TRBD2. From germline, CDR1 is DFQATT and CDR2 SNEGSKA (reference sequence). V was clipped by 5 bases and J by 5 bases; unmatched bases: 8. The CDR3 runs to 14 residues.

This clonotype came up a few times. The chain uses TRBV5-1 and TRBJ2-1; 14 positions match TRBD2. Per the germline V gene, CDR1 is SGHRS and CDR2 is YFSETQ. With V trimmed by 2 bases and J by 0 bases, 7 bases remained unmatched. The length of the CDR3 is 19 residues. As DNA, the CDR3 is TGCGCCAGCAGCTTACAACCGGGACTAGCGGGGGTCTCCTACAATGAGCAGTTCTTC. It specifies CASSLQPGLAGVSYNEQFF.

This clonotype was observed a few times. This chain links TRBV5-1 with TRBJ2-2; TRBD1 matches 10 bases. Losses at the gene ends were 4 bases for V and 3 bases for J; bases not matched to a gene: 6. CDR3 size: 16 residues. Germline V gene data show CDR1 as SGHRS and CDR2 as YFSETQ. The CDR3 DNA sequence: TGCGCCAGCAGCGAGAGACAGGGGGCGTACACCGGGGAGCTGTTTTTT. Translation gives CASSERQGAYTGELFF.

This clonotype was observed a few times. This chain connects TRBV5-1 to TRBJ1-6; TRBD1 is a possible D gene (5 bases). The germline gives CDR1 SGHRS, CDR2 YFSETQ. The CDR3 runs 15 residues. The V end was cut by 4 bases, the J end by 4 bases, with 12 bases between. The CDR3 region has the DNA TGCGCCAGCAGCACGGGCGGGGGGTATAATTCACCCCTCCACTTT. Protein: CASSTGGGYNSPLHF.

This chain connects TRBV5-1 to TRBJ2-3; D not certain. Trimming removed 7 bases at V and 6 bases at J, with 9 bases between. The CDR3 loop spans 11 amino acids. Germline CDR1 reads SGHRS; CDR2 reads YFSETQ. CDR3 in amino acids: CASGTKDTQYF. The CDR3 nucleotides are TGCGCCAGCGGAACGAAGGATACGCAGTATTTT. The full variable domain, completed using reference TRBV5-1 and TRBJ2-3, is KAGVTQTPRYLIKTRGQQVTLSCSPISGHRSVSWYQQTPGQGLQFLFEYFSETQRNKGNFPGRFSGRQFSNSRSEMNVSTLELGDSALYLCASGTKDTQYFGPGTRLTVL.

This chain joins TRBV9 and TRBJ1-1; 8 bases match TRBD1. V lost 0 bases and J lost 7; bases outside the gene matches: 8. Germline V gene data show CDR1 as SGDLS and CDR2 as YYNGEE. This CDR3 is built from 15 residues. CDR3 coding DNA: TGTGCCAGCAGCGTAGAGTCAGGGGGCGGGGGTGAAGCTTTCTTT. Its translation is CASSVESGGGGEAFF.

This rearrangement joins TRBV5-5 to TRBJ2-1, with D perhaps given as TRBD1 or TRBD2 (7 bases each). Germline CDR1 reads SGHKS; CDR2 reads YYEKEE (reference sequence). The CDR3 loop spans 15 amino acids. With 6 bases removed from V and 2 bases from J, the gap between germline ends came to 15 bases. As DNA, the CDR3 is TGTGCCAGCACCCTGGGAGGGGGCACCTACAATGAGCAGTTCTTC. Amino acid sequence: CASTLGGGTYNEQFF.

The V call is TRBV20-1, the J call TRBJ2-1, with 7 bases matching TRBD2. There are 16 residues in the CDR3. Germline loops: CDR1 DFQATT, CDR2 SNEGSKA (reference sequence). V trimming: 0 bases; J trimming: 4 bases; junction bases outside the gene matches: 9. The CDR3 reads CSARDLTSSHYNEQFF. The DNA of the CDR3 is TGCAGTGCTAGAGATTTGACTAGCAGCCATTACAATGAGCAGTTCTTC.

This clonotype was counted only a few times. The chain has TRBV7-6 and TRBJ2-7; D remains ambiguous. Looked up from germline, CDR1 is SGHVS and CDR2 is FNYEAQ. V dropped 4 bases and J dropped 2 bases, with 3 bases sitting between them. This CDR3 has 11 amino acids. In nucleotides, the CDR3 is TGTGCCAGCAGCTGGCCCTACGAGCAGTACTTC. It translates to CASSWPYEQYF.

Details on this clonotype: This clone may be a read error of a much larger clone one base away. J is TRBJ2-5 and V is TRBV7-9; a possible D gene is TRBD2 (6 bases). V shed 0 bases and J shed 13 bases, with 18 bases lying between them. The CDR3 is made up of 14 amino acids. The germline CDR1 and CDR2 sequences are SEHNR and FQNEAQ (reference sequence). The CDR3 nucleotides are TGTGCCAGCAGCTTAGCCTCGGGTAGCGGCCGCCCGTACTTC. This codes for CASSLASGSGRPYF.

This chain joins TRBV9 and TRBJ2-3; no reliable D call. V lost 3 bases, J lost 4 bases, and 6 bases lay in between. This CDR3 comprises 12 residues. CDR1 is SGDLS and CDR2 is YYNGEE in the germline V gene. The CDR3, as DNA: TGTGCCAGCAGCGCCTTACCAGATACGCAGTATTTT. Its translation: CASSALPDTQYF.

This clonotype was observed a few times. For the CDR3, the DNA is TGCAGTGCTAGAGACCCCAAGGGTCGGGAGCCCCAGCATTTT. It yields the protein CSARDPKGREPQHF. V and J are TRBV20-1 and TRBJ1-5; no definite D call. The CDR3 covers 14 residues. Germline loops: CDR1 DFQATT, CDR2 SNEGSKA (reference sequence). V lost 0 bases, J lost 8 bases, and 14 bases lay in between.

The V and J genes are TRBV20-1 and TRBJ1-1; the match to TRBD1 covers 7 bases. Germline CDR1 is DFQATT and CDR2 is SNEGSKA (reference sequence). The J segment lost 1 base and the V segment lost 2 bases, leaving 7 bases of the junction unmatched. CDR3 length: 15 amino acids. The chain's CDR3 is CSARSRGGKNTEAFF. CDR3 nucleotide sequence: TGCAGTGCTAGATCCAGGGGGGGGAAGAACACTGAAGCTTTCTTT.